This T cell receptor beta chain was found in a study of blood T cell repertoires in COVID-19. Study-level information: COVID-19 samples from acute and convalescent phases originated in the United States, Italy and Spain.

The method was immunoSEQ multiplex PCR; TCRdb's version includes in-frame clones alone and lacks a portion of them. This table has under 200,000 clones, more than 65% appearing once. The Seattle patients joined while their infection was active and were tracked longitudinally afterward. Germline-derived CDR1 and CDR2 are LNHDA and SQIVND (reference sequence). This CDR3 contains 12 residues. The germline V and J ends were trimmed by 7 bases and 4 bases, with 10 bases remaining between them. The V call is TRBV19, the J call TRBJ1-2; D is unresolved. The specimen sequenced was peripheral blood. This clonotype was obtained from a woman between 55 and 75 years old with COVID-19, enrolled during active disease. The CDR3 DNA follows: TGTGCCAGTATTGACGGACTCTATGGCTACACCTTC. It is translated as CASIDGLYGYTF.